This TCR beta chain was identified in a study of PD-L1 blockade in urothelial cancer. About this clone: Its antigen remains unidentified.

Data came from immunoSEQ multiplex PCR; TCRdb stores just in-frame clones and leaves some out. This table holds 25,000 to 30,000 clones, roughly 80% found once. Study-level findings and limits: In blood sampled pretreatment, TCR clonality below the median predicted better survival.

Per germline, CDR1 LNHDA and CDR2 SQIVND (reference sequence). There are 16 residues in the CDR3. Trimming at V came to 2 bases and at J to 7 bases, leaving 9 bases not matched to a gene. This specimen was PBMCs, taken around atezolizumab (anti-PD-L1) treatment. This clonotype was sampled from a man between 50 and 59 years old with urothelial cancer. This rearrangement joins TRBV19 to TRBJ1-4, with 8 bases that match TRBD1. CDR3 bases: TGTGCCAGTAGTATATCCCCCGGGACAGGAGTTGAAAAACTGTTTTTT. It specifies CASSISPGTGVEKLFF.